Below are 13 T cell receptor beta chains sequenced from a single sample in a study of T cell repertoires in cytomegalovirus infection. The antigens these receptors bind are not known. TCRdb reanalysed the reads using MiXCR and keeps one entry per CDR3 protein. The repertoire holds roughly 350,000 distinct CDR3 sequences, with about 35% as singletons. The material sequenced was cultured PBMCs, taken from culture after CMV antigen stimulation. These receptors all stem from a human donor in good health (CMV status not recorded). Some clones in this sample may be carry-over from other donors' samples.

The CDR3 DNA sequence: TGTGCCATCAGTGAGCTCGACGAGCAGTTCTTC. It translates to CAISELDEQFF. The gene calls are TRBV10-3 and TRBJ2-1, with unresolved D. V dropped 2 bases and J dropped 10 bases, with 6 bases sitting between them. Germline values: CDR1 ENHRY, CDR2 SYGVKD. The CDR3 totals 11 residues.

The chain links TRBV28 to TRBJ2-2; 8 bases match TRBD1. The CDR3 has 16 amino acids. Trimming took 4 bases from V and 4 from J; bases not matched to a gene: 8. CDR1 and CDR2 from the germline V gene are MDHEN and SYDVKM. DNA for the CDR3: TGTGCCAGCAGTTCCCGTGGACAGGGTGGCACCGGGGAGCTGTTTTTT. The encoded protein is CASSSRGQGGTGELFF.

The gene calls are TRBV4-2 and TRBJ2-1; 10 bases align to TRBD2. The junction had 9 bases not matched to a gene; V was cut back by 3 bases and J by 10 bases. In germline, CDR1 is LGHNA, CDR2 YNFKEQ. The CDR3 is 15 residues long. The CDR3 protein is CASSQGLALGREQFF. In nucleotides, the CDR3 is TGTGCCAGCAGCCAGGGACTAGCGTTGGGAAGAGAGCAGTTCTTC.

The rearrangement uses TRBV7-8 and TRBJ2-7, with D possibly being TRBD2 (6 bases). CDR3 size: 12 residues. V dropped 5 bases and J dropped 7 bases, with 12 bases sitting between them. Germline values: CDR1 SGHVS, CDR2 FQNEAQ. CDR3: CASSPQSGEQYV. CDR3 in DNA: TGTGCCAGCAGCCCGCAGAGCGGGGAGCAGTACGTC.

This clonotype was counted many times. This chain links TRBV7-2 with TRBJ2-1; TRBD2 matches at 8 bases. Germline V lookup: CDR1 SGHTA, CDR2 FQGNSA. The J segment lost 1 base and the V segment lost 5 bases, leaving 13 bases of the junction unmatched. The CDR3 sequence is 18 residues long. The chain's CDR3 is CASSPTSGPLVSYNEQFF. CDR3 DNA sequence: TGTGCCAGCAGCCCTACTAGCGGCCCGTTAGTATCCTACAATGAGCAGTTCTTC.

The chain carries TRBV7-1 and TRBJ2-1; TRBD2 matches 7 bases. TRBV7-1 is flagged as an ORF with uncertain function. Trimming cost V 3 bases and J 0 bases; bases outside gene matches: 8. This CDR3 is built from 17 residues. CDR3 amino acids: CASSSSSGPSSYNEQFF. The DNA for the CDR3 is TGTGCCAGCAGCTCTTCTAGCGGTCCGAGCTCCTACAATGAGCAGTTCTTC.

The V gene is TRBV6-2 or TRBV6-3, the J gene TRBJ2-3, with no clear D. V lost 4 bases, J lost 4 bases, and 15 bases lay in between. This CDR3 has 15 amino acids. Germline V gene data show CDR1 as MNHEY and CDR2 as SVGEGT. The CDR3 nucleotides read TGTGCCAGCAGTTCTTACGCTAGTACCCCAGATACGCAGTATTTT. Translation gives CASSSYASTPDTQYF.

The rearrangement uses TRBV6-1 and TRBJ2-2, with D unclear. Deletions cut 6 bases from V and 3 bases from J, with 14 bases between. CDR3 size: 15 residues. Germline V gene sequence: CDR1 MNHNS, CDR2 SASEGT. CDR3 protein: CASRGRERYTGELFF. Here the CDR3 DNA reads TGTGCCAGCAGGGGTCGAGAGAGGTACACCGGGGAGCTGTTTTTT.

This clonotype showed up just once. The V gene is TRBV10-3, the J gene TRBJ2-1; D gene unclear. CDR1 ENHRY and CDR2 SYGVKD come from the germline V gene. The length of the CDR3 is 14 residues. V lost 4 bases and J 4 bases, leaving 11 bases between the germline ends. The chain's CDR3 is CAISGGDRYNEQFF. The DNA for the CDR3 is TGTGCCATCAGTGGCGGAGACCGGTACAATGAGCAGTTCTTC.

This chain connects TRBV4-3 to TRBJ2-5; tentatively, D is TRBD1 (5 bases). Trimming removed 0 bases from V and 2 bases from J, with 16 bases in between. This CDR3 region has 17 residues. From germline, CDR1 is LGHNA and CDR2 YSLEER. Here the CDR3 reads CASSQERWGQGQETQYF. CDR3 bases: TGCGCCAGCAGCCAAGAAAGGTGGGGCCAGGGTCAAGAGACCCAGTACTTC.

The rearrangement uses TRBV28 and TRBJ1-1; D is perhaps TRBD1 (5 bases). The CDR3 covers 13 residues. CDR1 and CDR2 (germline): MDHEN, SYDVKM. V gave up 6 bases and J gave up 0 bases, with 8 bases separating them. CDR3 protein: CASSMTVNTEAFF. The CDR3 bases are TGTGCCAGCAGCATGACAGTGAACACTGAAGCTTTCTTT.

J is TRBJ1-2 and V is TRBV20-1; D is perhaps TRBD1 (5 bases). V lost 1 base and J lost 1, with 16 bases in between. The CDR3 has 16 residues. The germline CDR1 and CDR2 sequences are DFQATT and SNEGSKA (reference sequence). The CDR3 nucleotides are TGCAGTGCTAGAGCTGCGGGGACCTCCCTTAACTATGGCTACACCTTC. It encodes CSARAAGTSLNYGYTF.

This clonotype showed up many times. V is TRBV7-6 and J is TRBJ2-2; D possibly corresponds to TRBD2 (6 bases). This CDR3 spans 16 amino acids. Between the trimmed V and J ends, which lost 8 bases and 4 bases, there was a span of 20 bases. In germline, CDR1 is SGHVS, CDR2 FNYEAQ. CDR3 coding DNA: TGTGCCAGCGGACTACAGGCGTCCCGGGGCACCGGGGAGCTGTTTTTT. Its protein product is CASGLQASRGTGELFF.